This note documents a single TCR beta chain sequence. The CDR3 loop spans 15 amino acids. The V segment lost 1 base and the J segment 8 bases; nucleotides outside the gene matches: 6. CDR1 and CDR2 from the germline V gene are SGHTA and FQGNSA. The sample originates from a study of cytomegalovirus exposure and HLA in healthy donors. PCR involved 60 Vbeta and 13 Jbeta primers. The data were produced by immunoSEQ multiplex PCR, yet TCRdb's version contains in-frame clones alone and is incomplete. The sample yields roughly 73,000 clones, 75% seen once. The sequenced sample consisted of PBMCs. The chain joins TRBV7-2 to TRBJ2-4, with 9 bases matching TRBD2. This TCR derives from a man in his 70s in good health and CMV-seronegative. CDR3 DNA sequence: TGTGCCAGCAGCTTAGGCGGGGGGGGTTGGGACATTCAGTACTTC. It translates to CASSLGGGGWDIQYF.